This TCR beta chain is drawn from a study of blood T cell repertoires in COVID-19. At the level of the study: T cells, B-cell-depleted T cells, or PBMCs supplied cDNA or gDNA.

Profiling relied on immunoSEQ multiplex PCR, and the TCRdb table lists in-frame clones only, not all of them. Found here are about 410,000 clones, over 75% of them singletons; the top ten hold 1.5% to 1.7%. Germline CDR1 reads MNHEY; CDR2 reads SMNVEV (reference sequence). The V end was cut by 5 bases, the J end by 2 bases, with 17 bases between. This CDR3 spans 16 amino acids. The sequence was collected from a woman between 35 and 50 years old with COVID-19, enrolled during active disease. Material: peripheral blood. The chain links TRBV27 to TRBJ2-3; D is possibly TRBD2 (6 bases). The CDR3 bases are TGTGCCAGCAGTCTAATCCGGGACTCCGCCACAGATACGCAGTATTTT. It is translated as CASSLIRDSATDTQYF.